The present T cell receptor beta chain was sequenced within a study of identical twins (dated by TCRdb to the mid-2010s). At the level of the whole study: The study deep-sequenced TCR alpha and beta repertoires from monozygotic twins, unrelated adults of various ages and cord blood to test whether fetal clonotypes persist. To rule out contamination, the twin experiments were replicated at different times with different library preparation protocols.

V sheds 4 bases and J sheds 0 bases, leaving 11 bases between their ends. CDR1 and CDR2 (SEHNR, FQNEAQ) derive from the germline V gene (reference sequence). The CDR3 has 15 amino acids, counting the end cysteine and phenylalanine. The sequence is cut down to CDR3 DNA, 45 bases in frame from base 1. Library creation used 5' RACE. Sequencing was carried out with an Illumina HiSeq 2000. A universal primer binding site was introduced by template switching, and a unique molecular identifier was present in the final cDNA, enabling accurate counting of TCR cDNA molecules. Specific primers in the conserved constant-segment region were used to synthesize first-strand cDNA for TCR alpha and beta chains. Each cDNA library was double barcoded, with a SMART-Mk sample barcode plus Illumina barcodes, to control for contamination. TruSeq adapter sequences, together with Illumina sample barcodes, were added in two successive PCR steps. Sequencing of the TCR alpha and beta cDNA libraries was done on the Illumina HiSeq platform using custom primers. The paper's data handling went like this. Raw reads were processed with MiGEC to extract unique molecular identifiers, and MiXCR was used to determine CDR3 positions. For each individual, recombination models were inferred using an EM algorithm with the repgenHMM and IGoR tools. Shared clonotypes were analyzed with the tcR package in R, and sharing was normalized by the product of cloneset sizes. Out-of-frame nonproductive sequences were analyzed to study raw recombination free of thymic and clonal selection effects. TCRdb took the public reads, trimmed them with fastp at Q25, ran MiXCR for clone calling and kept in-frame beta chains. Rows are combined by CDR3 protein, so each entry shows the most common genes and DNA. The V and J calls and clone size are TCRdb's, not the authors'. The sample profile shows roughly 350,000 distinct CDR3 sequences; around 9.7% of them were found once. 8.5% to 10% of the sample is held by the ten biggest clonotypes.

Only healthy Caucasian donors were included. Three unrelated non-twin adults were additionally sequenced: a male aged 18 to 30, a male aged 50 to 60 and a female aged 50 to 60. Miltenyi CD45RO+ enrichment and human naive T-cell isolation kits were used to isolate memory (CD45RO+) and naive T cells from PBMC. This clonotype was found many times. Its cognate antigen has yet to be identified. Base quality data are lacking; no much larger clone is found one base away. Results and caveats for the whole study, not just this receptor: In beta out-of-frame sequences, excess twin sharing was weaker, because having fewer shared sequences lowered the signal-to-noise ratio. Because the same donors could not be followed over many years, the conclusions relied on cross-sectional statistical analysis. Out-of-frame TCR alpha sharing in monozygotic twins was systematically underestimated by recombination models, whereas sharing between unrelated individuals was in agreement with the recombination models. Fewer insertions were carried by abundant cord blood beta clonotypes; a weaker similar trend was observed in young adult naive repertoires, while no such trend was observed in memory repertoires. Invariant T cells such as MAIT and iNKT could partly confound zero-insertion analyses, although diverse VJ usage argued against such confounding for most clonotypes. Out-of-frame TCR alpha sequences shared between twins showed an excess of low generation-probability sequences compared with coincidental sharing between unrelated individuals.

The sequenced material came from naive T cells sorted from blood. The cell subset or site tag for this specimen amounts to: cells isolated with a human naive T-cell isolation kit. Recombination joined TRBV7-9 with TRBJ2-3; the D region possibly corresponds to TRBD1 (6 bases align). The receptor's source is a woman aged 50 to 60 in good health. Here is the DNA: TGTGCCAGCAGCTCGACAGGAGCTAGCACAGATACGCAGTATTTT. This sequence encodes CASSSTGASTDTQYF.